This entry concerns a single TCR beta chain. Its antigen is currently not known. Base quality data are lacking; no much larger clone is found one base away. The donors were healthy, HIV-negative adults who had no recently reported acute infections or vaccinations. Every donor was a Caucasian adult residing in Nashville, Tennessee, USA. CD4+ T cells were enriched by magnetic negative selection; naive cells were then positively selected on CD45RA, and the negative fraction formed the memory subset. Blood was obtained by leukapheresis, after which PBMCs were separated by Ficoll-Histopaque density gradient centrifugation and cryopreserved in liquid nitrogen vapor phase. Purity and quantity of every magnetically sorted T cell population were checked by analytical flow cytometry. Genomic DNA was isolated from each sorted fraction and quantified by UV absorbance on a Nanodrop 2000c. In the germline V gene (reference sequence), CDR1 corresponds to GTSNPN and CDR2 to SVGIG. V sheds 3 bases and J sheds 6 bases, leaving 8 bases between their ends. From the cysteine up to the phenylalanine, the CDR3 has a length of 12 residues. Only CDR3 DNA remains: 36 bases, in frame from the first base.

Using the deep immunoSEQ assay, multiplex PCR amplified TCR CDR3 regions from genomic DNA. Extracted genomic DNA from each cell subset was distributed evenly across all wells of several immunoSEQ 96-well plates, and each plate was treated as a replicate. For sorted subsets, each replicate PCR was loaded with roughly 0.2 ug genomic DNA, equivalent to some 27,000 T cell genomes. Purified libraries were quantified with a Qubit 3.0 fluorometer, sized on a Bioanalyzer 2100, and re-quantified with the KAPA Library Quantification kit. Every immunoSEQ 96-well plate was sequenced on a separate single-read 150-cycle Illumina NextSeq 550 flow cell. Under the source paper's analysis protocol: Because the immunoSEQ output included only junctional sequences and no quality scores, the filtering could not be the same as the filtering used for full-length reads. Sequences were annotated with PyIR, a Python wrapper for IgBLAST v1.9, using IMGT germline references to assign V/J genes and CDR3. Reads with weak V/J assignments (E-value above 1e-6), missing CDR3, stop codons, out-of-frame junctions, or ambiguous translated residues were removed. V3J clonotypes were defined as sequences sharing the same inferred V gene, J gene, and CDR3 amino acid sequence. The percentage overlap between two repertoires was calculated by dividing the number of shared unique clonotypes by the size of the smaller repertoire. Three approaches were used to assess repertoire richness: RTK rarefaction, the Chao1 estimator, and Recon v2.1 estimates of unobserved clonotypes. Generation probabilities were computed with OLGA for all TCRbeta clonotypes obtained by the gDNA method from four donors. TCRdb re-hosts the immuneACCESS table, in-frame sequences only. Its copies lack some clones; in the studies checked, an unresolved V gene accounts for under half of them, and the cause for the rest is not known. That table supplies the V and J calls and clone size; D and trimming were determined from the DNA. The sample table contains about 1 million clones; only one count was recorded for under 80% of them. Of the sample, about 1.5% falls within the top ten clones.

The sample originates from a study of shared clonotypes between healthy human individuals (dated by TCRdb to 2019 to 2021). For the study in its entirety: A few men and a couple of women, aged 18 to 49 years, made up the cohort. Between about 0.9 and 8.9 billion PBMCs per donor were obtained by leukapheresis. For each donor, CD4 naive and CD4 memory were each given three plates, CD8 naive was given two plates, and CD8 memory was given one plate. The study deeply sequenced blood TCR repertoires of about 5 healthy adults to estimate repertoire size and the extent of clonotype sharing between individuals. Libraries were prepared and TCR repertoires were sequenced by different laboratories using diverse techniques, in order to increase sequencing depth and limit assay-specific biases.

Findings and caveats that apply to the study as a whole: Sharing across several donors was observed for about 5% of naive CD4, 3% to 3.5% of naive CD8, over 2% of memory CD4, and roughly 0.4% of memory CD8 clonotypes. Even with the large sequencing depth, rarefaction of the sorted-subset datasets indicated that sequencing was incomplete. Pairwise subsampling indicated that sequencing depth was expected to affect the degree of clonotype sharing among donors. Sampling was restricted to blood, and TCR repertoires in tissue are likely to differ from TCR repertoires in blood. Naive subsets generally had larger estimated clonotype richness than memory subsets did. Compared with non-shared clonotypes, clonotypes shared by all four sorted-subset donors had higher generation probabilities. The small number of donors limited the genetic and exposure-history diversity represented.

This receptor was obtained from a man in his late teens or twenties in good health. Recombination connected TRBV30 to TRBJ2-2; matching of 5 bases hints at TRBD1 as the D gene. Sequencing used memory CD4+ T cells sorted from blood. The cell subset or site label, read with the paper, signifies: CD45RA-negative fraction. The DNA reads TGTGCCTGGAGCCTGGGGCCCGGGGAGCTGTTTTTT. Protein translation: CAWSLGPGELFF.